This TCR beta chain emerged from a study of liver allograft versus peripheral blood T cells. Looking at the study overall: Repertoires of T cell receptors in transplanted livers were compared with recipients' peripheral blood repertoires. Study outcomes and limitations: It was reported that the T cell receptor repertoires found inside liver allografts differed from those that were detected in peripheral blood.

A remark on this clonotype: The antigen is not known.

TCRdb itself ran the reads through MiXCR, one entry per CDR3 protein. The table includes fewer than 15,000 distinct CDR3 sequences, about 19% detected once. V dropped 3 bases and J dropped 7; count of bases not matched to a gene: 15. The CDR3 runs to 16 residues. From germline, CDR1 is MDHEN and CDR2 SYDVKM. The chain combines TRBV28 with TRBJ2-7, with 7 positions matching TRBD2. The TCR originated in a human patient who had a liver transplant. Some T cells may have originated in the graft donor. CDR3 DNA sequence: TGTGCCAGCAGTTTGATGTCTAGCGGAGGTTTGTGGGAGCAGTACTTC. This gives the protein CASSLMSSGGLWEQYF.